The rows below give T cell receptor beta chains drawn from one sample of a study of blood T cell repertoires in COVID-19. Clones were read by immunoSEQ multiplex PCR, and TCRdb kept only the in-frame ones, dropping some. The sample includes over 100,000 clones, around three quarters of them seen just once. The sequencing input was peripheral blood. Receptors originate from a human donor in a cohort sampled during active or convalescent COVID-19. CDR3s include the opening cysteine and the closing phenylalanine or tryptophan. The order of the fields is CDR3 length, clone size, D gene, V gene, J gene, CDR3 protein, CDR3 DNA. The D gene is left open where the match is weak. Rows may omit the clone size; those that give it use once, few, many or a size class.

length: 14
size: once
D: TRBD2
V: TRBV6-2/TRBV6-3
J: TRBJ2-7
CDR3: CASSGLAATYEQYF
DNA: TGTGCCAGCAGTGGACTAGCCGCTACCTACGAGCAGTACTTC

length: 12
size: -
D: -
V: TRBV27
J: TRBJ2-7
CDR3: CASSRFGYEQYF
DNA: TGTGCCAGCAGCCGGTTCGGGTACGAGCAGTACTTC

length: 13
size: -
D: TRBD1
V: TRBV18
J: TRBJ2-3
CDR3: CASSPTGADTQYF
DNA: TGTGCCAGCTCACCGACAGGGGCAGATACGCAGTATTTT

length: 15
size: -
D: -
V: TRBV6-5
J: TRBJ1-5
CDR3: CASRKDDSSNQPQHF
DNA: TGTGCCAGCAGGAAAGACGACAGTAGCAATCAGCCCCAGCATTTT

length: 15
size: -
D: TRBD1
V: TRBV4-3
J: TRBJ2-3
CDR3: CASSQQGAIADTQYF
DNA: TGCGCCAGCAGCCAACAGGGGGCGATAGCAGATACGCAGTATTTT

length: 12
size: few
D: -
V: TRBV30
J: TRBJ2-7
CDR3: CAWSPSLREQYF
DNA: TGTGCCTGGAGCCCTAGCCTCCGGGAGCAGTACTTC

length: 17
size: -
D: TRBD1
V: TRBV18
J: TRBJ1-1
CDR3: CASSPGTELSWDTEAFF
DNA: TGTGCCAGCTCACCCGGGACAGAGTTAAGCTGGGACACTGAAGCTTTCTTT

length: 14
size: -
D: TRBD1
V: TRBV4-1
J: TRBJ1-6
CDR3: CASSQGQGAMPLHF
DNA: TGCGCCAGCAGCCAAGGGCAGGGGGCGATGCCCCTCCACTTT

length: 17
size: -
D: -
V: TRBV19
J: TRBJ2-2
CDR3: CASRIDPRQGATGELFF
DNA: TGTGCCAGTAGGATAGATCCGAGACAAGGTGCCACCGGGGAGCTGTTTTTT

length: 17
size: -
D: TRBD1
V: TRBV7-8
J: TRBJ2-7
CDR3: CASSLAFGGTGRDEQYF
DNA: TGTGCCAGCAGCTTAGCTTTCGGTGGGACAGGGAGGGACGAGCAGTACTTC

length: 16
size: -
D: TRBD1
V: TRBV4-3
J: TRBJ2-3
CDR3: CASSQERGQGFVTQYF
DNA: TGCGCCAGCAGCCAAGAACGAGGACAGGGGTTCGTAACGCAGTATTTT

length: 16
size: -
D: TRBD1
V: TRBV7-8
J: TRBJ1-3
CDR3: CASSLGDRGLGNTIYF
DNA: TGTGCCAGCAGCTTAGGAGACAGGGGGCTTGGAAACACCATATATTTT

length: 16
size: -
D: TRBD2
V: TRBV7-6
J: TRBJ2-7
CDR3: CASSLRASGISYEQYF
DNA: TGTGCCAGCAGCTTAAGAGCTAGCGGGATATCCTACGAGCAGTACTTC

length: 15
size: -
D: -
V: TRBV2
J: TRBJ1-5
CDR3: CASTLLTGSNQPQHF
DNA: TGTGCCAGCACCCTTCTAACAGGGAGCAATCAGCCCCAGCATTTT

length: 16
size: -
D: -
V: TRBV28
J: TRBJ2-7
CDR3: CASSLYLTTSSYEQYF
DNA: TGTGCCAGCAGTTTGTACTTGACTACGAGCTCCTACGAGCAGTACTTC

length: 13
size: -
D: TRBD2
V: TRBV29-1
J: TRBJ2-1
CDR3: CSVENRTSNEQFF
DNA: TGCAGCGTCGAAAACCGGACTAGCAATGAGCAGTTCTTC

length: 15
size: -
D: -
V: TRBV18
J: TRBJ1-1
CDR3: CASSPKERRNTEAFF
DNA: TGTGCCAGCTCACCAAAAGAGAGGAGGAACACTGAAGCTTTCTTT

length: 17
size: -
D: -
V: TRBV4-3
J: TRBJ2-1
CDR3: CASSQSPASSSYNEQFF
DNA: TGCGCCAGCAGCCAGAGCCCAGCGAGTAGCTCCTACAATGAGCAGTTCTTC

length: 15
size: -
D: -
V: TRBV5-1
J: TRBJ1-1
CDR3: CASSSILTGGTEAFF
DNA: TGCGCCAGCAGCTCCATACTGACGGGAGGAACTGAAGCTTTCTTT

length: 15
size: -
D: TRBD1
V: TRBV3-1/TRBV3-2
J: TRBJ1-2
CDR3: CASSKHRGYNYGYTF
DNA: TGTGCCAGCAGCAAACACAGGGGTTACAACTATGGCTACACCTTC

length: 15
size: -
D: TRBD1
V: TRBV11-2
J: TRBJ2-5
CDR3: CASSLDTGAQETQYF
DNA: TGTGCCAGCAGCTTAGACACAGGGGCGCAAGAGACCCAGTACTTC

length: 14
size: -
D: -
V: TRBV19
J: TRBJ1-5
CDR3: CASSPDSSNQPQHF
DNA: TGTGCCAGTAGTCCGGACAGTAGCAATCAGCCCCAGCATTTT

length: 14
size: -
D: TRBD1
V: TRBV3-1/TRBV3-2
J: TRBJ2-5
CDR3: CASSRDRSRETQYF
DNA: TGTGCCAGCAGCCGGGACAGATCACGAGAGACCCAGTACTTC

length: 16
size: once
D: -
V: TRBV18
J: TRBJ1-2
CDR3: CASSPPRDNHGYGYTF
DNA: TGTGCCAGCTCACCACCACGGGACAACCATGGGTATGGCTACACCTTC

length: 16
size: -
D: -
V: TRBV18
J: TRBJ2-2
CDR3: CASSPLSPGLTGELFF
DNA: TGTGCCAGCTCACCACTGTCCCCAGGGCTCACCGGGGAGCTGTTTTTT

length: 13
size: once
D: -
V: TRBV12-3/TRBV12-4
J: TRBJ2-7
CDR3: CASSHTRSYEQYF
DNA: TGTGCCAGCAGTCATACTCGTTCCTACGAGCAGTACTTC